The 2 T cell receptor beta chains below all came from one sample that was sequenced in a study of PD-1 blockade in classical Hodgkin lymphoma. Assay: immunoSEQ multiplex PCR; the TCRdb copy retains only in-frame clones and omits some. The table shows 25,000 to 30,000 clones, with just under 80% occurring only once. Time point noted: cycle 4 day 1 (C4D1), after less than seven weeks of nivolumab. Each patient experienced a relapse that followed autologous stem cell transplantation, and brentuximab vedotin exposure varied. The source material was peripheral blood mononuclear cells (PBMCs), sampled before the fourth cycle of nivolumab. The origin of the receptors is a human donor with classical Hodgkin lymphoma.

This CDR3 reads CASRLALGGEQYF. For the CDR3, the DNA is TGTGCCAGCAGACTAGCCCTCGGCGGCGAGCAGTACTTC. The V and J genes are TRBV27 and TRBJ2-7; a weak D match, TRBD2 (6 bases). Germline lookup yields CDR1 MNHEY and CDR2 SMNVEV (reference sequence). Deletions cut 6 bases from V and 6 bases from J, with 15 bases between. This CDR3 has 13 residues.

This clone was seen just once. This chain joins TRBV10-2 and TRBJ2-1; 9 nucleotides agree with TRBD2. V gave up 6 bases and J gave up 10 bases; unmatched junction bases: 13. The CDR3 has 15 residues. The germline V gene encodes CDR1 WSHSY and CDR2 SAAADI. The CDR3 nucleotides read TGCGCCAGCAGCCGAGGCCTAGCGGGAAAAGTAGAGCAGTTCTTC. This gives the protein CASSRGLAGKVEQFF.